This is a list of T cell receptor beta chains from one sample in a study of shared clonotypes between healthy human individuals. TCRdb's table, derived via immunoSEQ multiplex PCR, lists solely in-frame clones and lacks some. The sample includes about 2.4 million clones, roughly 92% of them seen just once. Material for sequencing was naive CD4+ T cells sorted from blood. The origin of the receptors is a man aged 18 to 29 in good health. Both conserved end residues are part of each CDR3.

CDR3aa: CASSRGQGFQYNEQFF
j_gene: TRBJ2-1
v_gene: TRBV5-5

CDR3aa: CASSLLYTDTQYF
j_gene: TRBJ2-3
v_gene: TRBV4-3

CDR3aa: CASGPGQGGSYEQYF
j_gene: TRBJ2-7
v_gene: TRBV12-5

CDR3aa: CASSLARGAATNTGELFF
j_gene: TRBJ2-2
v_gene: TRBV5-1

CDR3aa: CASSLSNRGHGHF
j_gene: TRBJ1-5
v_gene: TRBV28

CDR3aa: CAISGKGNLNTEAFF
j_gene: TRBJ1-1
v_gene: TRBV10-3

CDR3aa: CASSPRLGTNYGYTF
j_gene: TRBJ1-2
v_gene: TRBV19

CDR3aa: CASSLEGTGELFF
j_gene: TRBJ2-2
v_gene: TRBV2

CDR3aa: CASSVEAGRTDTQYF
j_gene: TRBJ2-3
v_gene: TRBV9

CDR3aa: CASSSQRDTQYF
j_gene: TRBJ2-3
v_gene: TRBV11-2

CDR3aa: CASSPAGGQGVRQYF
j_gene: TRBJ2-7
v_gene: TRBV5-5

CDR3aa: CASSTDRGSDEQFF
j_gene: TRBJ2-1
v_gene: TRBV2

CDR3aa: CASSVPGTSREQYF
j_gene: TRBJ2-7
v_gene: TRBV6-5

CDR3aa: CAWGPSLRGQVDGHTF
j_gene: TRBJ1-2
v_gene: TRBV30

CDR3aa: CASSLSREGEKLFF
j_gene: TRBJ1-4
v_gene: TRBV6-1

CDR3aa: CAISGNPSDTQYF
j_gene: TRBJ2-3
v_gene: TRBV10-3

CDR3aa: CASSPGGGSRASGRRGYEQYF
j_gene: TRBJ2-7
v_gene: TRBV14

CDR3aa: CASSRDRVFTDTQYF
j_gene: TRBJ2-3
v_gene: TRBV2

CDR3aa: CAWSAGGTGWNTF
j_gene: TRBJ1-2
v_gene: TRBV30

CDR3aa: CAWSHGTGRKETQYF
j_gene: TRBJ2-5
v_gene: TRBV30

CDR3aa: CSVTQGSYNSPLHF
j_gene: TRBJ1-6
v_gene: TRBV29-1

CDR3aa: CATSSYGDMGQPQHF
j_gene: TRBJ1-5
v_gene: TRBV15

CDR3aa: CAWTGSLWSYTF
j_gene: TRBJ1-2
v_gene: TRBV30

CDR3aa: CASSPSWTGAVLSEKLFF
j_gene: TRBJ1-4
v_gene: TRBV2

CDR3aa: CASSTVAEQFF
j_gene: TRBJ2-1
v_gene: TRBV6-6

CDR3aa: CASSPDSTPWLSTDTQYF
j_gene: TRBJ2-3
v_gene: TRBV5-1

CDR3aa: CASRDGTAGNTIYF
j_gene: TRBJ1-3
v_gene: TRBV10-2

CDR3aa: CAWSVGKTGGNDQPQHF
j_gene: TRBJ1-5
v_gene: TRBV30

CDR3aa: CASSPGRQGAYGYTF
j_gene: TRBJ1-2
v_gene: TRBV7-9

CDR3aa: CASSRPGQETQYF
j_gene: TRBJ2-5
v_gene: TRBV7-6

CDR3aa: CASSVPDPSSYNEQFF
j_gene: TRBJ2-1
v_gene: TRBV5-4

CDR3aa: CASSRTSGNYEQYF
j_gene: TRBJ2-7
v_gene: TRBV7-9

CDR3aa: CASSLAGDYNEQFF
j_gene: TRBJ2-1
v_gene: TRBV7-2

CDR3aa: CASSQDRLPQSGKLFF
j_gene: TRBJ1-4
v_gene: TRBV18

CDR3aa: CASSEALRGAGGYTF
j_gene: TRBJ1-2
v_gene: TRBV2

CDR3aa: CASSLGDGRPGELFF
j_gene: TRBJ2-2
v_gene: TRBV11-3